This T cell receptor beta chain was retrieved from a study of T cells in tuberculosis. About the research overall: Sequenced TCRs come from CD1B-GMM tetramer-binding T cells.

Produced via immunoSEQ multiplex PCR; TCRdb's table is partial and in-frame only. The table lists approximately 88,000 clones, roughly 90% of them singletons, with over 1.5% in the top ten. V shed 4 bases and J shed 5 bases, with 9 bases lying between them. The CDR3 contains 14 residues. Germline lookup yields CDR1 SEHNR and CDR2 FQNEAQ (reference sequence). Cells were sorted from thawed PBMC rested overnight and stained with GMM-loaded CD1B tetramer, viability dye and anti-CD3. CD1B tetramers were loaded with Rhodococcus equi-derived C32 glucose monomycolate. CD14-expressing monocytes were removed from PBMC before cryopreservation and sorting. This clone was picked up a small number of times.

The TCR originated in an adult woman with latent tuberculosis. Sequences were obtained from CD1b-GMM tetramer-negative cells sorted from PBMCs. The V call is TRBV7-9, the J call TRBJ1-6; tentatively, D is TRBD1 (6 bases). The chain's CDR3 is CASSSGQNNSPLHF. The CDR3 DNA sequence: TGTGCCAGCAGCTCAGGACAGAATAATTCACCCCTCCACTTT.